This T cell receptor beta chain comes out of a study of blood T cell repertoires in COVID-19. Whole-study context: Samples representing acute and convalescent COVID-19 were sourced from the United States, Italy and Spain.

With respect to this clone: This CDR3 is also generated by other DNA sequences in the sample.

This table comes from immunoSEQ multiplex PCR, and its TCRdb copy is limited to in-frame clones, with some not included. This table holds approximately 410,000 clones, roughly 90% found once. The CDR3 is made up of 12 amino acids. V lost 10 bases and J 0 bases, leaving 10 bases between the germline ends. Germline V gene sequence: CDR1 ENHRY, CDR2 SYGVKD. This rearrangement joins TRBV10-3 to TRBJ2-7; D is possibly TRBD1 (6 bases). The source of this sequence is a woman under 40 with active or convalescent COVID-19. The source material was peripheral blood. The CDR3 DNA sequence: TGTGCCACCCGGGACAACTCCTACGAGCAGTACTTC. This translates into CATRDNSYEQYF.